This T cell receptor (beta chain) is from a study of shared clonotypes between healthy human individuals. Using immunoSEQ multiplex PCR, the repertoire was profiled, and TCRdb retains in-frame clones only, with some absent. The sample contains approximately 1,500,000 clones, 95% to 99% of which appear only once. The V and J ends lost 0 bases and 10 bases respectively, with 11 bases between them. CDR3 length: 13 residues. Germline lookup yields CDR1 SGHRS and CDR2 YFSETQ. Sequencing used naive CD4+ T cells sorted from blood. Subset described: CD45RA+ positively selected. The source of this sequence is a man aged 25-45 years in good health. The chain joins TRBV5-1 to TRBJ2-1; a possible D gene is TRBD2 (5 bases). In DNA form, the CDR3 reads TGCGCCAGCAGCTTGGTCGTTCCGGGGGAGCAGTTCTTC. Residues: CASSLVVPGEQFF.